The 21 T cell receptor beta chains below all came from one sample that was sequenced in a study of shared clonotypes between healthy human individuals (dated by TCRdb to 2018 to 2021). The library relied on the immunoSEQ multiplex PCR assay. The immuneACCESS repertoire file appears here via TCRdb, limited to in-frame rearrangements. These files lack a portion of the clones; in checked studies, under half of the deficit traces to unresolved V genes, and the cause of the others is not known. In this sample the table shows about half a million clones, around four fifths of which occur a single time. 12% of the sample is in the top ten clones. The sequencing input was PBMCs. Source of these receptors: a woman in her thirties or forties in good health. Some clones in this sample may be carry-over from other donors' samples.

This clone was recorded once. The V gene is TRBV11-3, the J gene TRBJ2-5; a possible D gene is TRBD2 (6 bases). Germline V gene data show CDR1 as SGHNT and CDR2 as YENEEA. V was clipped by 5 bases and J by 2 bases, with 15 bases between them. The CDR3 runs to 15 residues. CDR3 residues: CASSLSSAGQETQYF. CDR3 coding DNA: TGTGCCAGCAGCCTATCTAGCGCGGGGCAAGAGACCCAGTACTTC.

This rearrangement joins TRBV19 to TRBJ2-5; no firm D call. V gave up 7 bases and J gave up 3 bases, with 12 bases separating them. Germline CDR1 and CDR2: LNHDA and SQIVND (reference sequence). The CDR3 spans 13 residues. DNA for the CDR3: TGTGCCAGTAACCAAGCAACCGAAGAGACCCAGTACTTC. Protein sequence: CASNQATEETQYF.

CDR3 in amino acids: CASSLFFGSGSRKYEQYF. Written as DNA, the CDR3 is TGTGCCAGCAGTTTATTTTTCGGTTCGGGCTCTCGTAAATACGAGCAGTACTTC. The chain is built from TRBV27 and TRBJ2-7; D remains unclear. The CDR3 sequence is 18 residues long. V dropped 1 base and J dropped 4 bases, with 23 bases sitting between them. Germline V gene lookup returns CDR1 MNHEY and CDR2 SMNVEV (reference sequence).

The chain employs TRBV5-1 and TRBJ1-1; no clear D gene. Per the germline V gene, CDR1 is SGHRS and CDR2 is YFSETQ. The V gene lost 1 base and the J gene lost 2 bases, with 9 bases spanning the gap. The CDR3 spans 14 residues. CDR3 sequence reads: CASSLMGSNTEAFF. The CDR3 DNA reads as TGCGCCAGCAGCTTGATGGGGAGTAACACTGAAGCTTTCTTT.

The V gene is TRBV7-9, the J gene TRBJ1-3, with a tentative D call TRBD1 (5 bases). This CDR3 region has 12 residues. V was trimmed by 5 bases and J by 4 bases, leaving 6 bases between them. Looked up from germline, CDR1 is SEHNR and CDR2 is FQNEAQ (reference sequence). CDR3 in DNA: TGTGCCAGCAGCCCAGGGGGAAACACCATATATTTT. Its translation is CASSPGGNTIYF.

The gene calls are TRBV7-9 and TRBJ1-2; D is perhaps TRBD1 (5 bases). The V end was cut by 4 bases, the J end by 8 bases, with 14 bases between. The CDR3 extends over 13 amino acids. CDR1 and CDR2 (germline): SEHNR, FQNEAQ (reference sequence). The CDR3 DNA reads TGTGCCAGCAGCTCCGGGGGTCTAAGAGGCTACACCTTC. It translates to CASSSGGLRGYTF.

This chain links TRBV18 with TRBJ2-1; a weak D match, TRBD2 (5 bases). V lost 2 bases and J lost 10, with 6 bases in between. Per germline, CDR1 KGHSH and CDR2 LQKENI. This CDR3 region has 11 residues. CDR3 sequence reads: CASSPSGEQFF. DNA of the CDR3: TGTGCCAGCTCACCATCGGGGGAGCAGTTCTTC.

This clone has at least ten counts. The chain has TRBV7-8 and TRBJ2-1; D is uncertain. The V and J ends lost 1 base and 10 bases respectively, with 11 bases between them. The CDR3 spans 13 residues. The germline V gene has CDR1 SGHVS and CDR2 FQNEAQ. The CDR3: CASSLGAPTEQFF. The CDR3 DNA reads TGTGCCAGCAGCTTAGGGGCTCCGACGGAGCAGTTCTTC.

This clone was detected only once. The gene calls are TRBV19 and TRBJ1-5; 7 bases are shared with TRBD1. Per germline, CDR1 LNHDA and CDR2 SQIVND (reference sequence). The CDR3 is made up of 14 amino acids. The junction had 9 bases not matched to a gene; V was cut back by 6 bases and J by 7 bases. The CDR3 DNA is TGTGCCAGTAGAACCACAGGGGTTTTCCAGCCCCAGCATTTT. It encodes CASRTTGVFQPQHF.

The chain recombines TRBV11-2 with TRBJ2-5; D remains ambiguous. There are 16 residues in the CDR3. Germline V lookup: CDR1 SGHAT, CDR2 FQNNGV. V dropped 0 bases and J dropped 2 bases, with 13 bases sitting between them. CDR3 in DNA: TGTGCCAGCAGCTTAGAAGAGGTTTGGGGTCAAGAGACCCAGTACTTC. It codes for CASSLEEVWGQETQYF.

This clone was recorded once. The chain has TRBV5-1 and TRBJ2-3, with 11 bases that match TRBD2. Trimming took 4 bases from V and 0 from J; bases not matched to a gene: 4. This CDR3 spans 16 amino acids. Per the germline V gene, CDR1 is SGHRS and CDR2 is YFSETQ. CDR3 DNA sequence: TGCGCCAGCAGCCACCGACTAGCGGGGAGCACAGATACGCAGTATTTT. Its translation is CASSHRLAGSTDTQYF.

The chain joins TRBV6-1 to TRBJ2-3; TRBD2 matches 9 bases. The CDR3 consists of 16 residues. The J segment lost 0 bases and the V segment lost 4 bases, leaving 5 bases of the junction unmatched. Germline loops: CDR1 MNHNS, CDR2 SASEGT. The CDR3: CASSAVAGASTDTQYF. The DNA for the CDR3 is TGTGCCAGCAGTGCTGTAGCGGGAGCAAGCACAGATACGCAGTATTTT.

This rearrangement joins TRBV7-2 to TRBJ2-3, with TRBD2 matching 9 bases. CDR1 is SGHTA, CDR2 FQGNSA, per germline. J gave up 7 bases and V 4 bases, and 12 bases lay outside the gene matches. There are 16 residues in the CDR3. The CDR3 nucleotides read TGTGCCAGCAGCTCCCACTTTCTAGCGGGACTCCATACGCAGTATTTT. Residues: CASSSHFLAGLHTQYF.

This clone was seen a few times. This chain uses TRBV28 with TRBJ2-7, with TRBD1 identical over 7 bases. With 6 bases clipped from V and 0 bases from J, the junction kept 14 bases outside the gene matches. CDR1 and CDR2 (germline): MDHEN, SYDVKM. This CDR3 region has 17 residues. CDR3 sequence: CASSPRPGQHFSYEQYF. CDR3 coding DNA: TGTGCCAGCAGCCCACGACCGGGACAGCATTTCTCCTACGAGCAGTACTTC.

The chain recombines TRBV5-5 with TRBJ2-7; 7 nucleotides align to TRBD1. The trim removed 2 bases at V and 2 bases at J, leaving 7 bases unmatched. Germline V gene data show CDR1 as SGHKS and CDR2 as YYEKEE (reference sequence). This CDR3 contains 15 residues. The CDR3 nucleotides are TGTGCCAGCAGCTTCAATCCGGGACAGACCTACGAGCAGTACTTC. Translation: CASSFNPGQTYEQYF.

The V gene is TRBV5-5, the J gene TRBJ1-2, with a possible D match to TRBD1 (6 bases). The CDR3 spans 14 residues. Per germline, CDR1 SGHKS and CDR2 YYEKEE (reference sequence). V lost 4 bases to trimming and J lost 7 bases, with 17 bases between them. In DNA form, the CDR3 reads TGTGCCAGCAGCCCGGGACACGGGAGGGGTGGCTACACCTTC. It yields the protein CASSPGHGRGGYTF.

This clone was observed once. In nucleotides, the CDR3 is TGTGCCAGTAGTACCCTACTAGCGGGAGGTGCAGATACGCAGTATTTT. Its translation: CASSTLLAGGADTQYF. The rearrangement uses TRBV19 and TRBJ2-3; 12 nucleotides agree with TRBD2. CDR1 is LNHDA, CDR2 SQIVND, per germline (reference sequence). CDR3 length: 16 amino acids. Losses at the gene ends were 4 bases for V and 4 bases for J; bases not matched to a gene: 6.

This chain uses TRBV7-9 with TRBJ2-5, with D perhaps assigned TRBD1 or TRBD2 (6 bases each). Germline V gene sequence: CDR1 SEHNR, CDR2 FQNEAQ (reference sequence). V lost 3 bases and J 0 bases, leaving 14 bases between the germline ends. The CDR3 has 16 amino acids. The DNA for the CDR3 is TGTGCCAGCAGCTTGGGGGGCCAGGGGTACCAAGAGACCCAGTACTTC. This sequence encodes CASSLGGQGYQETQYF.

The chain has TRBV7-2 and TRBJ2-1, with D perhaps matching TRBD1 (6 bases). This CDR3 spans 14 amino acids. From germline, CDR1 is SGHTA and CDR2 FQGNSA. Deletions cut 2 bases from V and 7 bases from J, with 12 bases between. The CDR3 DNA is TGTGCCAGCAGCTTAATCCAGGGGTCGAATGAGCAGTTCTTC. This codes for CASSLIQGSNEQFF.

The genes are TRBV19 and TRBJ1-1; no reliable D call. V lost 5 bases to trimming and J lost 1 base, with 8 bases between them. Germline lookup yields CDR1 LNHDA and CDR2 SQIVND (reference sequence). The CDR3 loop spans 13 amino acids. This CDR3 is CASSAQRNTEAFF. The CDR3 nucleotides are TGTGCCAGTAGTGCTCAGAGGAACACTGAAGCTTTCTTT.

In its sample, this clone was seen a few times. The J gene is TRBJ1-5, the V gene TRBV6-5; D gene uncertain. Germline V lookup: CDR1 MNHEY, CDR2 SVGAGI. Trimming cost V 5 bases and J 9 bases, with 14 bases left between them. This CDR3 contains 13 residues. CDR3 protein: CASSTGRLWPQHF. The CDR3 coding sequence is TGTGCCAGCAGTACGGGCCGGTTGTGGCCCCAGCATTTT.